These 27 T cell receptor beta chains came from one sample sequenced in a study of PD-1 blockade in classical Hodgkin lymphoma. TCRdb's table, derived via immunoSEQ multiplex PCR, lists solely in-frame clones and lacks some. The repertoire consists of under 110,000 clones, with around 89% occurring once and the leading ten covering about 6.4%. Relapse was seen in all patients after autologous stem cell transplantation, and brentuximab vedotin exposure was variable. Sequencing was performed on peripheral blood mononuclear cells (PBMCs), taken before the second cycle of nivolumab. These receptors were obtained from a human donor with classical Hodgkin lymphoma.

This clone was found once. The V call is TRBV11-3, the J call TRBJ2-1, with D maybe TRBD2 (5 bases). V lost 3 bases and J lost 1, with 10 bases in between. Germline V CDR1 and CDR2: SGHNT, YENEEA. The CDR3 extends over 15 amino acids. DNA for the CDR3: TGTGCCAGCAGCTTTGAGGGTGGGTCCTACAATGAGCAGTTCTTC. It yields the protein CASSFEGGSYNEQFF.

CDR3 region: CASSFRDPTGEQYF. In DNA form, the CDR3 reads TGTGCCAGCAGCTTCAGGGATCCGACTGGCGAGCAGTACTTC. V is TRBV5-4 and J is TRBJ2-7, with a tentative D call TRBD1 (5 bases). The CDR3 is 14 residues long. Trimming took off 2 bases at V and 6 bases at J, with 15 bases between the two ends. Germline V gives CDR1 SGHNT, CDR2 YYREEE (reference sequence).

This chain uses TRBV9 with TRBJ1-2, with unresolved D. The CDR3 spans 13 residues. The germline CDR1 and CDR2 sequences are SGDLS and YYNGEE. Trimming took off 3 bases at V and 8 bases at J, with 14 bases between the two ends. The CDR3 is CASSATGGNGYTF. The CDR3 nucleotides are TGTGCCAGCAGCGCCACTGGAGGAAACGGCTACACCTTC.

The chain employs TRBV30 and TRBJ1-1, with D hard to call. Trimming shortened V by 0 bases and J by 1 base, and 9 bases separated the two germline ends. Germline CDR1 reads GTSNPN; CDR2 reads SVGIG (reference sequence). This CDR3 spans 14 amino acids. CDR3 residues: CAWSVPRENTEAFF. The CDR3 region has the DNA TGTGCCTGGAGTGTTCCGCGGGAGAACACTGAAGCTTTCTTT.

The V and J genes are TRBV5-4 and TRBJ2-7, with no clear D. Trimming pared 4 bases from V and 6 bases from J, leaving 11 bases between. The length of the CDR3 is 12 residues. Germline CDR1 reads SGHNT; CDR2 reads YYREEE (reference sequence). Written as DNA, the CDR3 is TGTGCCAGCAGCGTAAACGACCTCGAGCAGTACTTC. It is translated as CASSVNDLEQYF. Complete variable domain (other parts from reference TRBV5-4 and TRBJ2-7): ETGVTQSPTHLIKTRGQQVTLRCSSQSGHNTVSWYQQALGQGPQFIFQYYREEENGRGNFPPRFSGLQFPNYSSELNVNALELDDSALYLCASSVNDLEQYFGPGTRLTVT.

In its sample, this clone was seen a few times. The chain links TRBV19 to TRBJ1-5; D unresolved. The CDR3 has 13 amino acids. Germline V lookup: CDR1 LNHDA, CDR2 SQIVND (reference sequence). The ends were cut back, 6 bases at V and 2 bases at J, with 8 bases in the middle. The CDR3 sequence is CASRPTGNQPQHF. Written as DNA, the CDR3 is TGTGCCAGTAGACCGACGGGCAATCAGCCCCAGCATTTT.

The rearrangement links TRBV6-5 to TRBJ1-2; 12 positions agree with TRBD1. CDR1 MNHEY and CDR2 SVGAGI come from the germline V gene. V shed 0 bases and J 4 bases; nucleotides not matched to a gene: 3. This CDR3 spans 16 amino acids. The DNA for the CDR3 is TGTGCCAGCAGTTACTCGGGGGGACAGGGGGCCTATGGCTACACCTTC. Amino acid sequence: CASSYSGGQGAYGYTF.

This clone was seen only once. This chain uses TRBV19 with TRBJ2-2; 16 nucleotides match TRBD2. Trimming took 3 bases from V and 4 from J; bases not matched to a gene: 5. Germline-derived CDR1 and CDR2 are LNHDA and SQIVND (reference sequence). This CDR3 spans 18 amino acids. This chain's CDR3 is CASSMGLAGGSSTGELFF. The CDR3 nucleotides read TGTGCCAGTAGTATGGGACTAGCGGGGGGGTCTTCCACCGGGGAGCTGTTTTTT.

This sequence joins TRBV18 and TRBJ1-4; no definite D call. Between the trimmed V and J ends, which lost 1 base and 7 bases, there was a span of 7 bases. Germline V CDR1 and CDR2: KGHSH, LQKENI. The CDR3 totals 13 residues. CDR3 sequence reads: CASSPQSAEKLFF. CDR3 DNA sequence: TGTGCCAGCTCACCACAAAGTGCTGAAAAACTGTTTTTT.

This chain links TRBV7-8 with TRBJ2-5; 7 nucleotides line up with TRBD1. CDR3 size: 14 residues. Germline V CDR1 and CDR2: SGHVS, FQNEAQ. V lost 5 bases and J lost 5; bases outside the gene matches: 8. CDR3: CASSRDRVWETQYF. For the CDR3, the DNA is TGTGCCAGCAGCAGAGACAGGGTTTGGGAGACCCAGTACTTC.

V and J are TRBV5-6 and TRBJ2-7; 9 bases fit TRBD1. Germline values: CDR1 SGHDT, CDR2 YYEEEE. The CDR3 covers 15 residues. V gave up 3 bases and J gave up 0 bases; unmatched junction bases: 4. The CDR3 DNA is TGTGCCAGCAGCTCAGGACAGGGGATCTCCTACGAGCAGTACTTC. It translates to CASSSGQGISYEQYF.

The chain links TRBV6-5 to TRBJ2-3; TRBD2 agrees at 7 bases. The germline V gene encodes CDR1 MNHEY and CDR2 SVGAGI. V dropped 8 bases and J dropped 1; count of bases not matched to a gene: 3. The CDR3 covers 13 residues. CDR3 coding DNA: TGTGCCAGCGGGAGGGATCGCACAGATACGCAGTATTTT. This translates into CASGRDRTDTQYF.

This clone has just a few counts. V is TRBV6-5 and J is TRBJ2-7; 7 bases are a match to TRBD2. Losses at the gene ends were 2 bases for V and 2 bases for J; bases not matched to a gene: 6. Germline V gene data show CDR1 as MNHEY and CDR2 as SVGAGI. The CDR3 spans 15 residues. The CDR3 sequence is CASSYGGVPPYEQYF. The CDR3 nucleotides read TGTGCCAGCAGTTACGGGGGGGTCCCCCCCTACGAGCAGTACTTC.

The CDR3, as DNA: TGTGCCAGCCAAAGTCCAACCTACGAGCAGTACTTC. Its translation: CASQSPTYEQYF. The chain recombines TRBV6-5 with TRBJ2-7; D ambiguous. Trimming removed 8 bases at V and 2 bases at J, with 10 bases between. The germline CDR1 and CDR2 sequences are MNHEY and SVGAGI. This CDR3 contains 12 residues.

The rearrangement joins TRBV10-3 to TRBJ1-1; D might be TRBD1 (6 bases). Germline CDR1 ENHRY, CDR2 SYGVKD. V was pared by 11 bases and J by 0 bases, with 10 bases between. The CDR3 contains 12 residues. The CDR3 reads CAAGQLNTEAFF. In DNA form, the CDR3 reads TGTGCCGCAGGACAGTTGAACACTGAAGCTTTCTTT.

J is TRBJ1-1 and V is TRBV6-1, with D possibly being TRBD1 (6 bases). V dropped 6 bases and J dropped 11 bases, with 16 bases sitting between them. Germline CDR1 and CDR2: MNHNS and SASEGT. This CDR3 is built from 12 residues. CDR3 protein: CASSPLGGRAFF. In nucleotides, the CDR3 is TGTGCCAGCAGCCCCTTGGGGGGCAGGGCTTTCTTT.

The chain combines TRBV14 with TRBJ2-1, with TRBD2 identical over 8 bases. The CDR3 is 17 residues long. The junction had 4 bases not matched to a gene; V was cut back by 0 bases and J by 0 bases. The germline V gene has CDR1 SGHDN and CDR2 FVKESK. The CDR3 bases are TGTGCCAGCAGCCAAGATACGGCGGGGGGCTCCTACAATGAGCAGTTCTTC. Residues: CASSQDTAGGSYNEQFF.

This chain uses TRBV7-5 with TRBJ1-2; TRBD1 is taken as the D call from the table, unchecked against the DNA. TRBV7-5 is a pseudogene segment. The CDR3 length is 15 residues. DNA of the CDR3: TGTGTCAGAAGCTCGGAGACAGATTCAAACTATGGCTACACCTTC. Its protein product is CVRSSETDSNYGYTF.

This chain uses TRBV5-8 with TRBJ2-7; TRBD2 agrees at 9 bases. The V and J ends lost 6 bases and 0 bases, in that order; junction bases with no gene match: 4. CDR1 SGHTS and CDR2 YDEGEE come from the germline V gene. This CDR3 contains 14 residues. The CDR3 nucleotides are TGTGCCAGCACCCTAGCGGGGCCCTCCTACGAGCAGTACTTC. This translates into CASTLAGPSYEQYF.

This clone has a single count. The chain combines TRBV2 with TRBJ1-4; D ambiguous. This CDR3 contains 15 residues. Germline V gives CDR1 SNHLY, CDR2 FYNNEI. V lost 7 bases to trimming and J lost 2 bases, with 14 bases between them. The CDR3 spells CASNLLGGTNEKLFF. CDR3 sequence (DNA): TGTGCCAGCAACCTCCTCGGTGGGACTAATGAAAAACTGTTTTTT.

As DNA, the CDR3 is TGTGCCAGCAGCTTAGACGGTTCTAGCACAGATACGCAGTATTTT. Translated, it gives CASSLDGSSTDTQYF. The genes are TRBV7-9 and TRBJ2-3; D gene ambiguous. The germline gives CDR1 SEHNR, CDR2 FQNEAQ (reference sequence). CDR3 length: 15 residues. The V gene lost 1 base and the J gene lost 0 bases, with 8 bases spanning the gap.

V usage is TRBV11-2 and J usage is TRBJ1-3; a weak D match, TRBD1 (6 bases). Germline-derived CDR1 and CDR2 are SGHAT and FQNNGV. CDR3 length: 17 amino acids. The V gene lost 6 bases and the J gene lost 1 base, with 19 bases spanning the gap. CDR3 amino acids: CASRMIRRGGSGNTIYF. As DNA, the CDR3 is TGTGCCAGCAGGATGATTCGGCGAGGGGGGTCTGGAAACACCATATATTTT.

The chain joins TRBV29-1 to TRBJ1-5; 7 bases agree with TRBD1. The CDR3 is 13 residues long. Germline trimming cut 5 bases from V and 4 bases from J; bases unmatched to any gene: 5. Germline V gene lookup returns CDR1 SQVTM and CDR2 ANQGSEA. CDR3 nucleotides: TGCAGCGTTTGCGACAGGGAGAATCAGCCCCAGCATTTT. It specifies CSVCDRENQPQHF. Based on the CDR3 plus reference TRBV29-1 and TRBJ1-5, the full variable domain is SAVISQKPSRDICQRGTSLTIQCQVDSQVTMMFWYRQQPGQSLTLIATANQGSEATYESGFVIDKFPISRPNLTFSTLTVSNMSPEDSSIYLCSVCDRENQPQHFGDGTRLSIL.

V usage is TRBV19 and J usage is TRBJ2-7, with D perhaps given as TRBD1 or TRBD2 (5 bases each). Germline CDR1 LNHDA, CDR2 SQIVND (reference sequence). The CDR3 is made up of 15 amino acids. V dropped 6 bases and J dropped 0 bases, with 15 bases sitting between them. The CDR3 region is CASSVRTGTSYEQYF. CDR3 coding DNA: TGTGCCAGTAGCGTTAGGACCGGGACCTCCTACGAGCAGTACTTC.

This chain links TRBV4-1 with TRBJ2-1; 11 nucleotides align to TRBD2. Germline assignment: CDR1 MGHRA and CDR2 YSYEKL. J gave up 8 bases and V 2 bases, and 11 bases lay outside the gene matches. The CDR3 sequence is 17 residues long. CDR3 region: CASSQPGLAASKDEQFF. The CDR3 nucleotides are TGCGCCAGCAGCCAACCGGGACTAGCGGCCTCTAAGGATGAGCAGTTCTTC.

The V gene is TRBV28, the J gene TRBJ2-2; the D is unclear. The germline gives CDR1 MDHEN, CDR2 SYDVKM. The CDR3 has 14 amino acids. The V gene lost 5 bases and the J gene lost 4 bases, with 11 bases spanning the gap. The DNA for the CDR3 is TGTGCCAGCAGTAAAGGTGACCTCACCGGGGAGCTGTTTTTT. Translation gives CASSKGDLTGELFF.

The chain uses TRBV5-6 and TRBJ2-7; 7 bases match TRBD1. This CDR3 region has 14 residues. Germline V gene sequence: CDR1 SGHDT, CDR2 YYEEEE. With V trimmed by 6 bases and J by 2 bases, 8 bases remained unmatched. Here the CDR3 reads CASTEQGYAYEQYF. CDR3 DNA: TGTGCCAGCACCGAACAGGGGTATGCCTACGAGCAGTACTTC.